Presented here are 17 T cell receptor beta chains from one specimen sequenced in a study of PD-1 blockade in mismatch repair-deficient tumors. Antigens of these TCRs are unknown. Indicated time point: roughly ten-day in vitro stimulation with candidate neoantigen peptide 5. Generated by immunoSEQ multiplex PCR, the TCRdb table keeps only in-frame clones and is missing some. The sample has fewer than 18,000 clones, less than 85% seen once. The sequencing used cells cultured in vitro, collected from a patient treated with pembrolizumab. These receptor sequences come from an adult with mismatch repair-deficient cancer.

V gene TRBV20-1 combines with J gene TRBJ1-1; D call uncertain. Germline lookup yields CDR1 DFQATT and CDR2 SNEGSKA (reference sequence). The CDR3 has 11 amino acids. V was trimmed by 2 bases and J by 10 bases, leaving 11 bases between them. DNA of the CDR3: TGCAGTGCTAGACTGGCAAGCGGAGCTTTCTTT. It specifies CSARLASGAFF.

In this sample, this clone turned up once. V and J are TRBV4-2 and TRBJ2-1; D gene uncertain. V lost 4 bases to trimming and J lost 9 bases, with 10 bases between them. This CDR3 is built from 12 residues. Germline-derived CDR1 and CDR2 are LGHNA and YNFKEQ. CDR3: CASSRASIEQFF. The CDR3 nucleotides are TGTGCCAGCAGCCGTGCTAGTATTGAGCAGTTCTTC.

The V gene is TRBV4-1, the J gene TRBJ2-5; 10 positions agree with TRBD2. The CDR3 loop spans 15 amino acids. Per the germline V gene, CDR1 is MGHRA and CDR2 is YSYEKL. The junction had 4 bases not matched to a gene; V was cut back by 3 bases and J by 3 bases. For the CDR3, the DNA is TGCGCCAGCAGCCATGTTGGACTAGCGGAAGAGACCCAGTACTTC. This sequence encodes CASSHVGLAEETQYF.

The chain joins TRBV11-2 to TRBJ2-7; perhaps TRBD2 as D (6 bases). Germline values: CDR1 SGHAT, CDR2 FQNNGV. Trimming stripped 5 bases from V and 7 bases from J, with 12 bases between. The CDR3 consists of 12 residues. CDR3 loop: CASSRMEGEQYF. The CDR3 bases are TGTGCCAGCAGCCGTATGGAGGGAGAGCAGTACTTC.

The rearrangement uses TRBV19 and TRBJ1-5, with a possible D match to TRBD1 (5 bases). Germline assignment: CDR1 LNHDA and CDR2 SQIVND (reference sequence). The CDR3 runs 16 residues. V was shortened by 3 bases and J by 0 bases, with 12 bases between the two germline ends. The CDR3 bases are TGTGCCAGTAGTATTGACCAGGGTCCTAGCAATCAGCCCCAGCATTTT. This encodes CASSIDQGPSNQPQHF.

The V call is TRBV13, the J call TRBJ2-1; TRBD2 aligns across 7 bases. The CDR3 loop spans 13 amino acids. Looked up from germline, CDR1 is PRHDT and CDR2 is FYEKMQ (reference sequence). The J segment lost 9 bases and the V segment lost 3 bases, leaving 5 bases of the junction unmatched. The chain's CDR3 is CASSFAGEGEQFF. Written as DNA, the CDR3 is TGTGCCAGCAGCTTTGCGGGGGAGGGTGAGCAGTTCTTC.

This sequence joins TRBV9 and TRBJ1-2; TRBD1 might be the D (6 bases). Germline CDR1 SGDLS, CDR2 YYNGEE. The V end lost 4 bases, the J end lost 6 bases, and 16 bases lay between the germline ends. The CDR3 contains 14 residues. CDR3 nucleotide sequence: TGTGCCAGCAGCTCCAGGACAGCCGCCGATGGCTACACCTTC. This translates into CASSSRTAADGYTF.

The gene calls are TRBV5-1 and TRBJ2-5; D unclear. This CDR3 has 14 amino acids. Between the trimmed V and J ends, which lost 0 bases and 1 base, there was a span of 7 bases. Looked up from germline, CDR1 is SGHRS and CDR2 is YFSETQ. The CDR3 DNA reads as TGCGCCAGCAGCTTGGGTCTCTTCCAAGAGACCCAGTACTTC. It translates to CASSLGLFQETQYF.

The rearrangement uses TRBV7-2 and TRBJ1-5; D is perhaps TRBD1 (6 bases). V shed 5 bases and J shed 5 bases, with 10 bases lying between them. The CDR3 runs 13 residues. CDR1 and CDR2 from the germline V gene are SGHTA and FQGNSA. The CDR3 loop reads CASSPHRDQPQHF. The CDR3 DNA sequence: TGTGCCAGCAGCCCCCACAGGGATCAGCCCCAGCATTTT.

The chain employs TRBV27 and TRBJ2-7; 8 positions agree with TRBD2. Germline CDR1 MNHEY, CDR2 SMNVEV (reference sequence). The CDR3 is 15 residues long. V shed 6 bases, J shed 0 bases, and the junction held 7 bases outside the gene matches. CDR3 sequence: CASSPGTRGSYEQYF. In DNA, the CDR3 is TGTGCCAGCAGCCCTGGGACTAGGGGCTCCTACGAGCAGTACTTC.

The V gene is TRBV10-3, the J gene TRBJ2-7; 9 positions agree with TRBD2. CDR3 length: 15 amino acids. With V trimmed by 5 bases and J by 3 bases, 8 bases remained unmatched. The germline V gene has CDR1 ENHRY and CDR2 SYGVKD. The CDR3 nucleotides are TGTGCCATCAGTTCCCCGGGAGCGGGGGGCTACGAGCAGTACTTC. This translates into CAISSPGAGGYEQYF.

V is TRBV11-1 and J is TRBJ1-1; possible D gene TRBD1, 6 bases. Germline V gene lookup returns CDR1 SGHAT and CDR2 FQDESV (reference sequence). The CDR3 totals 14 residues. V lost 3 bases and J 5 bases, leaving 13 bases between the germline ends. Written as DNA, the CDR3 is TGTGCCAGCAGCTTTGTAAGGGGGGAGACTGAAGCTTTCTTT. Residues: CASSFVRGETEAFF. Filled out from reference TRBV11-1 and TRBJ1-1, the complete variable domain reads EAEVAQSPRYKITEKSQAVAFWCDPISGHATLYWYRQILGQGPELLVQFQDESVVDDSQLPKDRFSAERLKGVDSTLKIQPAELGDSAMYLCASSFVRGETEAFFGQGTRLTVV.

This sequence joins TRBV5-8 and TRBJ1-2, with D perhaps matching TRBD1 (5 bases). This CDR3 region has 13 residues. Germline V CDR1 and CDR2: SGHTS, YDEGEE. Deletions cut 4 bases from V and 8 bases from J, with 15 bases between. The CDR3 here is CASSPGRPGGYTF. The CDR3 DNA sequence: TGTGCCAGCAGCCCCGGGAGACCAGGGGGCTACACCTTC.

In its sample, this clone was seen once. The rearrangement uses TRBV6-6 and TRBJ1-5, with 7 nucleotides matching TRBD1. V gave up 10 bases and J gave up 5 bases; unmatched junction bases: 11. Germline CDR1 MNHNY, CDR2 SVGAGI (reference sequence). The CDR3 extends over 14 amino acids. The CDR3 DNA reads TGTGCCACCGTTCCCACAGGGGAATATCAGCCCCAGCATTTT. Protein sequence: CATVPTGEYQPQHF.

The chain combines TRBV7-3 with TRBJ1-3, with D perhaps matching TRBD1 (5 bases). V lost 6 bases to trimming and J lost 1 base, with 19 bases between them. The CDR3 is made up of 17 amino acids. Germline-derived CDR1 and CDR2 are SGHTA and FQGTGA. CDR3 amino acids: CASRHRQRPRSGNTIYF. The CDR3 bases are TGTGCCAGCAGACATAGACAGCGGCCGCGGTCTGGAAACACCATATATTTT.

The chain employs TRBV6-4 and TRBJ2-1; TRBD2 agrees at 7 bases. Germline lookup yields CDR1 MRHNA and CDR2 SNTAGT. CDR3 length equals 16 residues. Unmatched junction bases numbered 8, after V lost 6 bases and J lost 0 bases. CDR3 DNA: TGTGCCAGCAGAGCCGTCGGGGGGTTCTCCTACAATGAGCAGTTCTTC. Encoded protein: CASRAVGGFSYNEQFF.

The J gene is TRBJ1-4, the V gene TRBV30; 7 bases fit TRBD1. V shed 0 bases and J 8 bases; nucleotides not matched to a gene: 3. CDR1 GTSNPN and CDR2 SVGIG come from the germline V gene (reference sequence). The CDR3 spans 13 residues. The DNA of the CDR3 is TGTGCCTGGAGTGTACCAGGGGGGGAAAAACTGTTTTTT. Translation gives CAWSVPGGEKLFF.